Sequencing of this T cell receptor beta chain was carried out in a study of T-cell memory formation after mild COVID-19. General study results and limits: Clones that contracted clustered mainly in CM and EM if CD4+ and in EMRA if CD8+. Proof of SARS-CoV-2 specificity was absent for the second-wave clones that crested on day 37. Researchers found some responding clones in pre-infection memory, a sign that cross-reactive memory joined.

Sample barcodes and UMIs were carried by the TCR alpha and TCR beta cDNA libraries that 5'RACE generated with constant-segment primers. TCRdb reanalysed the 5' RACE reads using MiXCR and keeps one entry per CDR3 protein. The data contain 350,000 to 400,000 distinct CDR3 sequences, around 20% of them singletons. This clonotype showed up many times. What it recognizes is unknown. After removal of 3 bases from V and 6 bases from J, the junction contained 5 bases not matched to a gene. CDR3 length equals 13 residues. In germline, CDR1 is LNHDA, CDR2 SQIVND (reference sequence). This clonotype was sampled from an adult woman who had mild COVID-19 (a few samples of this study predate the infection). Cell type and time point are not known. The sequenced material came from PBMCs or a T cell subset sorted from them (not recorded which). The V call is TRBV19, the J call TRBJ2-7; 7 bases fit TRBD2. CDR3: CASSIVREGEQYF. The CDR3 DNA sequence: TGTGCCAGTAGTATCGTCAGGGAGGGCGAGCAGTACTTC.